A single sample gave rise to the 21 T cell receptor beta chains below, sequenced in a study of T cells in tuberculosis. As to time point: new active TB diagnosis, blood taken before or within 7 days of starting treatment. Assay used: immunoSEQ multiplex PCR; TCRdb lists only in-frame clones, some missing. The sample includes about 49,000 clones, 90% to 95% seen only once; the top ten take approximately 1.5%. This material consisted of PBMCs, taken at tuberculosis diagnosis. These receptors were collected from an adult with tuberculosis.

The V gene is TRBV29-1, the J gene TRBJ1-2; D may be TRBD1 (5 bases). The CDR3 has 13 residues. V lost 2 bases and J lost 0, with 7 bases in between. In germline, CDR1 is SQVTM, CDR2 ANQGSEA. Here the CDR3 DNA reads TGCAGCGTTGAACAGGGTCCTAACTATGGCTACACCTTC. Translating it yields CSVEQGPNYGYTF.

The gene calls are TRBV25-1 and TRBJ1-2, with 9 positions matching TRBD1. After removal of 4 bases from V and 7 bases from J, the junction contained 13 bases not matched to a gene. Germline CDR1 reads MGHDK; CDR2 reads SYGVNS. CDR3 length: 16 residues. The CDR3 DNA sequence: TGTGCCAGCAGTGGTACCGTAGGACAGGGGATACTTGGCTACACCTTC. It encodes CASSGTVGQGILGYTF.

V gene TRBV18 combines with J gene TRBJ2-1; possible D gene TRBD2, 5 bases. The CDR3 is made up of 17 amino acids. Trimming shortened V by 0 bases and J by 1 base, and 13 bases separated the two germline ends. The germline CDR1 and CDR2 sequences are KGHSH and LQKENI. The CDR3 sequence is CASSPPGGRRSYNEQFF. CDR3 DNA sequence: TGTGCCAGCTCACCACCAGGCGGGCGGAGGTCCTACAATGAGCAGTTCTTC.

The J gene is TRBJ2-3, the V gene TRBV7-2; tentatively, D is TRBD2 (7 bases). The ends were cut back, 11 bases at V and 0 bases at J, with 24 bases in the middle. The length of the CDR3 is 17 residues. CDR1 is SGHTA, CDR2 FQGNSA, per germline. The DNA for the CDR3 is TGTGCCGTCAAGGGGGGGCCTAGCGGACCTAGCACAGATACGCAGTATTTT. Translating gives CAVKGGPSGPSTDTQYF.

This chain links TRBV7-9 with TRBJ2-1; 11 nucleotides match TRBD2. Unmatched junction bases numbered 5, after V lost 0 bases and J lost 10 bases. In germline, CDR1 is SEHNR, CDR2 FQNEAQ (reference sequence). This CDR3 is built from 15 residues. The CDR3 loop reads CASSLALAGEREQFF. The DNA for the CDR3 is TGTGCCAGCAGCTTAGCACTAGCGGGAGAGAGGGAGCAGTTCTTC.

The count of this clone is one. The CDR3 DNA reads as TGTGCCTGGGCCGCCCTGACAGGGCTCATGAACACTGAAGCTTTCTTT. It specifies CAWAALTGLMNTEAFF. The rearrangement uses TRBV30 and TRBJ1-1; 7 bases are a match to TRBD1. The CDR3 runs to 16 residues. CDR1 and CDR2 (germline): GTSNPN, SVGIG (reference sequence). Losses at the gene ends were 5 bases for V and 0 bases for J; bases not matched to a gene: 12.

The gene calls are TRBV27 and TRBJ1-2; possibly TRBD1 for D (6 bases). The ends were cut back, 6 bases at V and 6 bases at J, with 11 bases in the middle. Per germline, CDR1 MNHEY and CDR2 SMNVEV (reference sequence). The CDR3 length is 12 residues. The CDR3 here is CASRTGGHGYTF. The CDR3 DNA is TGTGCCAGCAGGACAGGTGGGCATGGCTACACCTTC.

The V gene is TRBV28, the J gene TRBJ1-5; 7 nucleotides match TRBD1. CDR3 length: 15 amino acids. V shed 5 bases, J shed 1 base, and the junction held 5 bases outside the gene matches. CDR1 MDHEN and CDR2 SYDVKM come from the germline V gene. The CDR3 coding sequence is TGTGCCAGCAGTAAGGGGGCGCGGAGCAATCAGCCCCAGCATTTT. Its protein product is CASSKGARSNQPQHF.

This sequence joins TRBV27 and TRBJ2-1; 7 bases fit TRBD1. Germline V CDR1 and CDR2: MNHEY, SMNVEV (reference sequence). After removal of 5 bases from V and 5 bases from J, the junction contained 6 bases not matched to a gene. The CDR3 has 14 amino acids. For the CDR3, the DNA is TGTGCCAGCAGTCCCCCGGGACAGCACAATGAGCAGTTCTTC. Translation gives CASSPPGQHNEQFF.

This clone was recorded only once. The chain is built from TRBV27 and TRBJ2-7, with TRBD1 matching 9 bases. The CDR3 length is 15 residues. Germline V gene sequence: CDR1 MNHEY, CDR2 SMNVEV (reference sequence). J gave up 0 bases and V 6 bases, and 6 bases lay outside the gene matches. In DNA, the CDR3 is TGTGCCAGCAGCGTACAGGGGGCAACCTCCTACGAGCAGTACTTC. Translation: CASSVQGATSYEQYF.

The V call is TRBV5-6, the J call TRBJ2-1; 9 bases are a match to TRBD2. V trimming: 1 base; J trimming: 7 bases; junction bases outside the gene matches: 15. Germline values: CDR1 SGHDT, CDR2 YYEEEE. CDR3 length: 18 amino acids. The CDR3 sequence is CASSLPPVAGGPDNEQFF. CDR3 nucleotides: TGTGCCAGCAGCTTGCCCCCGGTGGCGGGAGGGCCGGATAATGAGCAGTTCTTC.

The rearrangement links TRBV10-1 to TRBJ2-1; 8 bases line up with TRBD2. CDR3 length: 16 residues. After removal of 2 bases from V and 2 bases from J, the junction contained 5 bases not matched to a gene. Germline CDR1 is WNHNN and CDR2 is SYGVQD (reference sequence). CDR3 amino acids: CASSEGAGVAYNEQFF. Here the CDR3 DNA reads TGCGCCAGCAGTGAGGGAGCGGGAGTCGCCTACAATGAGCAGTTCTTC.

In DNA, the CDR3 is TGTGCCACCGGGGCTGCGAGCAATCAGCCCCAGCATTTT. Translation: CATGAASNQPQHF. The V gene is TRBV15, the J gene TRBJ1-5, with D possibly matching TRBD1 (5 bases). Per germline, CDR1 LNHNV and CDR2 YYDKDF (reference sequence). The CDR3 length is 13 residues. The ends were cut back, 8 bases at V and 1 base at J, with 9 bases in the middle.

The gene calls are TRBV30 and TRBJ1-2; 7 positions match TRBD1. With 2 bases clipped from V and 4 bases from J, the junction kept 7 bases outside the gene matches. The germline gives CDR1 GTSNPN, CDR2 SVGIG (reference sequence). This CDR3 spans 14 amino acids. The CDR3 nucleotides read TGTGCCTGGAGTTCAGGGGGGTATGGCTATGGCTACACCTTC. Its protein product is CAWSSGGYGYGYTF.

This clone was detected once. This chain uses TRBV7-3 with TRBJ1-2; 12 positions match TRBD1. V shed 4 bases, J shed 8 bases, and the junction held 5 bases outside the gene matches. Germline V CDR1 and CDR2: SGHTA, FQGTGA. The CDR3 length is 14 residues. The CDR3, as DNA: TGTGCCAGCAGCTCGACCGGGACAGGGGGCGGCTACACCTTC. Amino acids: CASSSTGTGGGYTF. Using reference TRBV7-3 and TRBJ1-2 for the parts outside the CDR3, the full variable domain is GAGVSQTPSNKVTEKGKYVELRCDPISGHTALYWYRQSLGQGPEFLIYFQGTGAADDSGLPNDRFFAVRPEGSVSTLKIQRTERGDSAVYLCASSSTGTGGGYTFGSGTRLTVV.

This chain links TRBV5-6 with TRBJ2-1; TRBD2 matches at 11 bases. CDR3 length equals 15 residues. The ends lost 0 bases at V and 8 bases at J; junction bases unmatched: 4. The germline CDR1 and CDR2 sequences are SGHDT and YYEEEE. The CDR3 DNA is TGTGCCAGCAGCTTGGAACTAGCGGGAGATGATGAGCAGTTCTTC. The encoded protein is CASSLELAGDDEQFF.

The gene calls are TRBV28 and TRBJ2-2; 12 bases are shared with TRBD1. The CDR3 loop spans 14 amino acids. Germline CDR1 and CDR2: MDHEN and SYDVKM. Trimming took 8 bases from V and 5 from J; bases not matched to a gene: 3. CDR3 protein: CASAGQGATGELFF. The CDR3 DNA follows: TGTGCCAGCGCGGGACAGGGGGCGACCGGGGAGCTGTTTTTT.

The chain employs TRBV29-1 and TRBJ2-3, with 14 bases fitting TRBD2. This CDR3 comprises 16 residues. Germline loops: CDR1 SQVTM, CDR2 ANQGSEA. J lost 0 bases, V lost 4 bases, and 3 bases had no gene match. CDR3 coding DNA: TGCAGCGTTGCTGGGACTAGCGGGAGAAGCACAGATACGCAGTATTTT. It translates to CSVAGTSGRSTDTQYF.

The V gene is TRBV5-1, the J gene TRBJ2-2; TRBD2 is a possible D gene (5 bases). Germline-derived CDR1 and CDR2 are SGHRS and YFSETQ. The V end lost 3 bases, the J end lost 0 bases, and 9 bases lay between the germline ends. The CDR3 runs to 15 residues. Here the CDR3 DNA reads TGCGCCAGCAGCTGGGTCGGGGCGAACACCGGGGAGCTGTTTTTT. Protein: CASSWVGANTGELFF.

The gene calls are TRBV27 and TRBJ1-1; no clear D. CDR1 and CDR2 (germline): MNHEY, SMNVEV (reference sequence). V lost 3 bases, J lost 2 bases, and 16 bases lay in between. The length of the CDR3 is 16 residues. The DNA of the CDR3 is TGTGCCAGCAGTTTTATTCACAGCTCCCGAAACACTGAAGCTTTCTTT. This sequence encodes CASSFIHSSRNTEAFF.

Here the CDR3 reads CASSPGQGISYEQYF. The CDR3 DNA reads as TGTGCCAGCAGCCCTGGCCAGGGCATCTCCTACGAGCAGTACTTC. V usage is TRBV4-2 and J usage is TRBJ2-7, with D perhaps TRBD1 (5 bases). Germline lookup yields CDR1 LGHNA and CDR2 YNFKEQ. This CDR3 is 15 amino acids long. V was clipped by 4 bases and J by 0 bases, with 13 bases between them.